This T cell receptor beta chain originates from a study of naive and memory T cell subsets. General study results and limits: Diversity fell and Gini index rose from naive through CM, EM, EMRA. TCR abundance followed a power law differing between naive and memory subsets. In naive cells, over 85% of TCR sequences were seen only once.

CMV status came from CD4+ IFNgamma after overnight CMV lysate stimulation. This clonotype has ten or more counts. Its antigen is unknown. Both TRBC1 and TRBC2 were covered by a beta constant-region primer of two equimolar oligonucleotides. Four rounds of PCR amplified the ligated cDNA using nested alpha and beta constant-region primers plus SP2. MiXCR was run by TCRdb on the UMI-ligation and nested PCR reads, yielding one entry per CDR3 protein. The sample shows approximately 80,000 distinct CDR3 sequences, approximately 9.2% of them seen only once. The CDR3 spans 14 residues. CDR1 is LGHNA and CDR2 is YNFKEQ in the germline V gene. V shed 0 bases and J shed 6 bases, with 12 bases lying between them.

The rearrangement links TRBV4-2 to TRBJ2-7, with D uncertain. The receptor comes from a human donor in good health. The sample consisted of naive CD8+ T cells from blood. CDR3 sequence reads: CASSQEHTYREQYF. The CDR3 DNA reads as TGTGCCAGCAGCCAAGAGCACACATACCGCGAGCAGTACTTC.